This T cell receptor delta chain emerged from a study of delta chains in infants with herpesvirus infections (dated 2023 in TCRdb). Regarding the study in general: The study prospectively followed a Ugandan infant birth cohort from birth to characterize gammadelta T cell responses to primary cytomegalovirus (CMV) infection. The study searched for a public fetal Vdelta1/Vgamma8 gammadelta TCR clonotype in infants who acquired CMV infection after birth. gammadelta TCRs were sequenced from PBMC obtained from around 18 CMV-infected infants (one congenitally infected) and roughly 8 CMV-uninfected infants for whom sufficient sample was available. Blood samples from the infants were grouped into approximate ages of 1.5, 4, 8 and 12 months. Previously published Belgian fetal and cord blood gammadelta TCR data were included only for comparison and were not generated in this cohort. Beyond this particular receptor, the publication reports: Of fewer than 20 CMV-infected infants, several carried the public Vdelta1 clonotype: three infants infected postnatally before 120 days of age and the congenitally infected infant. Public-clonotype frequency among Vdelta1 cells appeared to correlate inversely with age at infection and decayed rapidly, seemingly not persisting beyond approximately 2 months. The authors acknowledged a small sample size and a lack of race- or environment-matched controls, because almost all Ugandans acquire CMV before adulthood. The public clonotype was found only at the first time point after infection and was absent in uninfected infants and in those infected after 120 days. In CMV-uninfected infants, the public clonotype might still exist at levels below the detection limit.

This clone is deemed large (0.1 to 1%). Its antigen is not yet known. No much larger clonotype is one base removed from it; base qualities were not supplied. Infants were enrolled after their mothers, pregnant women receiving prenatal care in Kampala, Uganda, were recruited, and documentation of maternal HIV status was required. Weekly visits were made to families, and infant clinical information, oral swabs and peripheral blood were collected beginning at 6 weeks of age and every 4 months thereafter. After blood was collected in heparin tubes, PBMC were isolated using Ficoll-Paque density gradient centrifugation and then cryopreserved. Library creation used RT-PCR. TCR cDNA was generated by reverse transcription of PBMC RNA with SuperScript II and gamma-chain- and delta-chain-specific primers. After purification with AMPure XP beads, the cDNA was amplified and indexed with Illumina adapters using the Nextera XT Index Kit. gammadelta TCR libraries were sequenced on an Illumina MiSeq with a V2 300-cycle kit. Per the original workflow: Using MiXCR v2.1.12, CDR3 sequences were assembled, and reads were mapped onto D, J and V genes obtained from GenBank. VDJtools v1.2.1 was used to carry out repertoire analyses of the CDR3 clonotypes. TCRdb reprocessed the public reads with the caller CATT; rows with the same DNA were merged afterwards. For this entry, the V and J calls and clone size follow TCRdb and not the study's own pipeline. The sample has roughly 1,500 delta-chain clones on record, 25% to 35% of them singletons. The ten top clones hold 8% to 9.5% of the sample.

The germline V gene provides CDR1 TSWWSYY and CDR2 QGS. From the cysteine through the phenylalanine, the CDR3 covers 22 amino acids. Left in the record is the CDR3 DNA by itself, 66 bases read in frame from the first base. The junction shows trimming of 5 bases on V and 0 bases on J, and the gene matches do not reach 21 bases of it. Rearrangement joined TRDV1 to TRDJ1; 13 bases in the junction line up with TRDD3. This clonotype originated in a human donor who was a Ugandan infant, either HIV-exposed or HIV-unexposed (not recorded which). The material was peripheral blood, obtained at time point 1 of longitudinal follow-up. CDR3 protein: CALGRGGSVLGDTRFHTDKLIF. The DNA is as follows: TGTGCTCTTGGGAGGGGAGGCAGTGTACTGGGGGATACGCGTTTTCACACCGATAAACTCATCTTT.